One sample yielded the 8 T cell receptor beta chains listed below, sequenced in a study of blood T cells in healthy people across ages. Sample-barcoded 5' priming and a J-beta primer mix drove a second PCR of about 6 to 12 cycles. MiXCR was run by TCRdb on the 5' RACE reads, yielding one entry per CDR3 protein. The profile shows about 1.7 million distinct CDR3 sequences, roughly 28% of them singletons. Specimen: blood. The receptor source for this set is a woman in her twenties or thirties in good health.

This clonotype was counted only a few times. The DNA for the CDR3 is TGTGCCAGCAGTGACGAGTCGATTAATGAAAAACTGTTTTTT. Translating it yields CASSDESINEKLFF. This rearrangement joins TRBV2 to TRBJ1-4; the D is unclear. Trimming cost V 3 bases and J 4 bases, with 9 bases left between them. Germline V gene lookup returns CDR1 SNHLY and CDR2 FYNNEI. The CDR3 has 14 amino acids.

At least ten counts were recorded for this clonotype. The chain couples TRBV10-3 to TRBJ2-7; D gene uncertain. The V end was cut by 3 bases, the J end by 1 base, with 13 bases between. CDR3 length equals 15 residues. Germline CDR1 and CDR2: ENHRY and SYGVKD. The DNA for the CDR3 is TGTGCCATCAGTGAATTATGGGGTTCTTCCTACGAGCAGTACTTC. This encodes CAISELWGSSYEQYF.

This clonotype occurred a few times. The gene calls are TRBV5-1 and TRBJ2-2; TRBD2 is a possible D gene (5 bases). V lost 0 bases and J lost 3, with 9 bases in between. The CDR3 has 15 amino acids. Germline V gives CDR1 SGHRS, CDR2 YFSETQ. The CDR3 DNA reads as TGCGCCAGCAGCTTGGCCGGGGTGGACACCGGGGAGCTGTTTTTT. This sequence encodes CASSLAGVDTGELFF.

This clonotype was detected a few times. V and J are TRBV10-3 and TRBJ2-1; D is unclear. Germline V gene lookup returns CDR1 ENHRY and CDR2 SYGVKD. This CDR3 has 13 residues. V gave up 0 bases and J gave up 3 bases, with 3 bases separating them. Here the CDR3 reads CAISESNYNEQFF. DNA of the CDR3: TGTGCCATCAGTGAGTCGAACTACAATGAGCAGTTCTTC.

This clonotype was picked up a small number of times. The junction differs from germline at one of its ends, possibly a read error. The rearrangement uses TRBV10-3 and TRBJ2-1; 7 nucleotides align to TRBD2. The CDR3 runs to 15 residues. Per germline, CDR1 ENHRY and CDR2 SYGVKD. The CDR3 sequence is CAISAGEEGYNEQFF. In DNA form, the CDR3 reads TGTGCCATCAGCGCGGGGGAGGAGGGTTACAATGAGCAATTCTTC.

The chain couples TRBV7-2 to TRBJ2-5, with 12 bases lining up with TRBD2. The CDR3 is 16 residues long. With V trimmed by 7 bases and J by 5 bases, 11 bases remained unmatched. Germline values: CDR1 SGHTA, CDR2 FQGNSA. The CDR3 coding sequence is TGTGCCAGCATCAACGGTCTAGCGGGGGGGCGGGAGACCCAGTACTTC. As protein: CASINGLAGGRETQYF.

This clonotype appeared a few times. The V gene is TRBV30, the J gene TRBJ2-7; 10 bases line up with TRBD2. The CDR3 is 14 residues long. Germline V gene lookup returns CDR1 GTSNPN and CDR2 SVGIG (reference sequence). V shed 5 bases, J shed 2 bases, and the junction held 6 bases outside the gene matches. CDR3 in DNA: TGTGCCTGGGGCAGGACTAGCGGAGCCTACGAGCAGTACTTC. Its protein product is CAWGRTSGAYEQYF.

This clonotype was seen more than once but under ten times. The CDR3 bases are TGTGCCAGCAGCTTAGTGGCAGAGAGGGAGCAGTACTTC. Amino acids: CASSLVAEREQYF. J is TRBJ2-5 and V is TRBV7-2; a possible D gene is TRBD2 (5 bases). CDR1 is SGHTA, CDR2 FQGNSA, per germline. This CDR3 spans 13 amino acids. V lost 1 base and J lost 11, with 14 bases in between.